The 28 T cell receptor beta chains below all came from one sample that was sequenced in a study of T-cell reconstitution after alpha-beta-depleted transplantation in children. General study findings and limits: Newly produced T cells mostly provided counts and TCRbeta diversity after one year, as hyperexpanded clones declined.

Unique molecular identifiers were built into the TCRbeta library. TCRdb fed the PCR reads into MiXCR, producing one record per CDR3 protein. This table holds around 300,000 distinct CDR3 sequences, roughly 7.8% found once. These receptors' targets are unknown. The sequencing used peripheral blood, collected 360 days after TCRalphabeta/CD19-depleted stem cell transplant. The source of these receptors is a female patient aged 2-9 years who had a stem cell transplant for Fanconi anemia, so the T cells may come from the graft donor.

This clonotype was picked up a small number of times. The chain couples TRBV20-1 to TRBJ1-2; 7 nucleotides align to TRBD1. Germline trimming cut 0 bases from V and 8 bases from J; bases unmatched to any gene: 9. This CDR3 spans 14 amino acids. The germline V gene has CDR1 DFQATT and CDR2 SNEGSKA (reference sequence). CDR3 nucleotides: TGCAGTGCTAGAGATCCCGGGACAGTCGGCGGCTACACCTTC. Translated: CSARDPGTVGGYTF.

This clonotype was counted many times. The rearrangement joins TRBV7-2 to TRBJ1-1, with D possibly being TRBD1 (6 bases). Germline CDR1 is SGHTA and CDR2 is FQGNSA. The V end lost 1 base, the J end lost 5 bases, and 11 bases lay between the germline ends. This CDR3 has 14 amino acids. CDR3 coding DNA: TGTGCCAGCAGCTTAGTGTACAGGGTGACTGAAGCTTTCTTT. Its protein is CASSLVYRVTEAFF.

This clonotype was found many times. The chain is built from TRBV6-5 and TRBJ2-1, with D possibly TRBD2 on 5 matching bases. Germline CDR1 and CDR2: MNHEY and SVGAGI. This CDR3 has 14 amino acids. Trimming removed 2 bases at V and 10 bases at J, with 15 bases between. CDR3 region: CASSYVSGTGEQFF. As DNA, the CDR3 is TGTGCCAGCAGTTACGTCAGCGGCACGGGGGAGCAGTTCTTC.

This clonotype was recorded at least ten times. The V call is TRBV7-6, the J call TRBJ2-5; D ambiguous. The CDR3 loop spans 12 amino acids. V was pared by 5 bases and J by 2 bases, with 6 bases between. CDR1 is SGHVS and CDR2 is FNYEAQ in the germline V gene. The CDR3 reads CASSARQETQYF. The CDR3 region has the DNA TGTGCCAGCAGCGCGCGGCAAGAGACCCAGTACTTC.

The V and J genes are TRBV6-1 and TRBJ1-5; perhaps TRBD1 as D (5 bases). CDR1 and CDR2 (germline): MNHNS, SASEGT. CDR3 length: 16 amino acids. Trimming removed 3 bases at V and 5 bases at J, with 17 bases between. The DNA for the CDR3 is TGTGCCAGCAGTGAGTTGGGGGGGTCCCCGTATCAGCCCCAGCATTTT. Translated: CASSELGGSPYQPQHF.

This clonotype has ten or more counts. The chain combines TRBV12-3 or TRBV12-4 with TRBJ1-2, with D possibly being TRBD1 (6 bases). With 5 bases removed from V and 7 bases from J, the gap between germline ends came to 17 bases. The CDR3 is 14 residues long. The CDR3 here is CASSRRTGIGGYTF. CDR3 nucleotides: TGTGCCAGCAGTCGTCGAACAGGGATTGGTGGCTACACCTTC.

V gene TRBV4-3 combines with J gene TRBJ1-4; 11 bases fit TRBD1. Losses at the gene ends were 0 bases for V and 6 bases for J; bases not matched to a gene: 12. The CDR3 contains 19 residues. Per the germline V gene, CDR1 is LGHNA and CDR2 is YSLEER. This chain's CDR3 is CASSQDFRTGGASDEKLFF. In DNA, the CDR3 is TGCGCCAGCAGCCAAGATTTTAGGACAGGGGGCGCTTCCGATGAAAAACTGTTTTTT.

This clonotype was observed many times. CDR3 in amino acids: CASSLGTRSGSAFYNEQFF. The CDR3 DNA reads as TGTGCCAGCAGCTTAGGCACCAGATCTGGCTCGGCCTTTTACAATGAGCAGTTCTTC. The chain combines TRBV7-9 with TRBJ2-1; D remains ambiguous. Germline V CDR1 and CDR2: SEHNR, FQNEAQ (reference sequence). This CDR3 spans 19 amino acids. Trimming shortened V by 1 base and J by 4 bases, and 23 bases separated the two germline ends. Full variable domain (missing parts from reference TRBV7-9 and TRBJ2-1): DTGVSQNPRHKITKRGQNVTFRCDPISEHNRLYWYRQTLGQGPEFLTYFQNEAQLEKSRLLSDRFSAERPKGSFSTLEIQRTEQGDSAMYLCASSLGTRSGSAFYNEQFFGPGTRLTVL.

This clonotype occurred a few times. This chain connects TRBV20-1 to TRBJ1-2; D is unresolved. V lost 1 base and J 4 bases, leaving 10 bases between the germline ends. The CDR3 totals 13 residues. The germline V gene has CDR1 DFQATT and CDR2 SNEGSKA (reference sequence). The CDR3 region is CSARGGEVYGYTF. The CDR3 nucleotides read TGCAGTGCTAGAGGGGGAGAAGTCTATGGCTACACCTTC.

This clonotype was observed at least ten times. The V gene is TRBV20-1, the J gene TRBJ1-5; TRBD1 agrees at 11 bases. Trimming removed 6 bases from V and 2 bases from J; junction bases left unmatched: 3. This CDR3 spans 14 amino acids. Germline assignment: CDR1 DFQATT and CDR2 SNEGSKA (reference sequence). The CDR3 spells CSAWTGGGNQPQHF. Here the CDR3 DNA reads TGCAGTGCGTGGACAGGGGGCGGCAATCAGCCCCAGCATTTT.

This clonotype was counted ten times or more. The gene calls are TRBV28 and TRBJ2-7, with 9 bases fitting TRBD1. CDR3 length: 14 amino acids. Germline V CDR1 and CDR2: MDHEN, SYDVKM. V lost 4 bases, J lost 1 base, and 2 bases stayed unmatched. CDR3 sequence (DNA): TGTGCCAGCAGTTCCGGGACAGGGTCCTACGAGCAGTACGTC. Amino acids: CASSSGTGSYEQYV.

At least ten counts were recorded for this clonotype. The genes are TRBV4-1 and TRBJ2-3; TRBD2 agrees at 9 bases. The J segment lost 3 bases and the V segment lost 4 bases, leaving 8 bases of the junction unmatched. Germline CDR1 is MGHRA and CDR2 is YSYEKL. The CDR3 loop spans 16 amino acids. The CDR3 spells CASSPLRAGGTDTQYF. CDR3 sequence (DNA): TGCGCCAGCAGCCCCCTCCGAGCGGGGGGAACAGATACGCAGTATTTT.

This clonotype was seen ten or more times. This rearrangement joins TRBV7-9 to TRBJ2-1; 7 nucleotides agree with TRBD2. J was trimmed by 6 bases and V by 5 bases; bases with no gene match: 10. This CDR3 has 15 residues. Germline values: CDR1 SEHNR, CDR2 FQNEAQ (reference sequence). Here the CDR3 DNA reads TGTGCCAGCAGCCCCGGGACTACGAGGAGCAATGAGCAGTTCTTC. It encodes CASSPGTTRSNEQFF.

A few counts support this clonotype. This chain connects TRBV6-2 or TRBV6-3 to TRBJ2-1; D unclear. Trimming removed 2 bases from V and 8 bases from J, with 7 bases in between. This CDR3 has 12 amino acids. Germline loops: CDR1 MNHEY, CDR2 SVGEGT. CDR3 residues: CASSYATYEQFF. The CDR3 coding sequence is TGTGCCAGCAGTTACGCTACATATGAGCAGTTCTTC.

In its sample, this clonotype was seen many times. The chain recombines TRBV7-2 with TRBJ2-7; D possibly uses TRBD1 or TRBD2 (5 bases each). Per the germline V gene, CDR1 is SGHTA and CDR2 is FQGNSA. CDR3 length: 14 residues. V was clipped by 4 bases and J by 4 bases, with 14 bases between them. The CDR3 region is CASSWDPGVYEQYF. CDR3 nucleotides: TGTGCCAGCAGCTGGGACCCTGGCGTGTACGAGCAGTACTTC.

This clonotype was found a few times. The rearrangement joins TRBV5-1 to TRBJ2-1, with D possibly being TRBD1 (5 bases). Germline V gives CDR1 SGHRS, CDR2 YFSETQ. CDR3 size: 17 residues. Between the trimmed V and J ends, which lost 0 bases and 2 bases, there was a span of 15 bases. This CDR3 is CASSLEPPGSPYNEQFF. CDR3 in DNA: TGCGCCAGCAGCTTGGAGCCCCCAGGGTCCCCCTACAATGAGCAGTTCTTC.

At least ten counts were recorded for this clonotype. The chain employs TRBV28 and TRBJ1-3; D call uncertain. Deletions cut 2 bases from V and 8 bases from J, with 10 bases between. Looked up from germline, CDR1 is MDHEN and CDR2 is SYDVKM. The CDR3 runs 13 residues. In DNA, the CDR3 is TGTGCCAGCAGTTTAGGAGGCGGACACACCATATATTTT. As protein: CASSLGGGHTIYF.

The sample holds many counts of this clonotype. The chain links TRBV11-2 to TRBJ2-2; a possible D gene is TRBD1 (6 bases). The CDR3 has 12 residues. The V gene lost 2 bases and the J gene lost 10 bases, with 8 bases spanning the gap. The V gene's germline CDR1 is SGHAT and CDR2 FQNNGV. The CDR3 bases are TGTGCCAGCAGCTTACTGGGACAGGAGCTGTTTTTT. Encoded protein: CASSLLGQELFF.

The chain recombines TRBV6-2 or TRBV6-3 with TRBJ1-5; perhaps TRBD1 as D (5 bases). This CDR3 is 17 amino acids long. Trimming cost V 5 bases and J 4 bases, with 21 bases left between them. Per germline, CDR1 MNHEY and CDR2 SVGEGT. The CDR3 region is CASSQLPPGRKNQPQHF. CDR3 coding DNA: TGTGCCAGCAGTCAACTTCCCCCGGGACGTAAAAATCAGCCCCAGCATTTT.

This clonotype showed up just once. A much larger clone lies a single base off, so this may be a read error. No conserved phenylalanine or tryptophan ends this CDR3, so it is likely a read error. The CDR3 nucleotides read TGTGCCAGCAGTTTATGGGGACAGGATAGCAATCAGCCCCAGCATTAT. Translation: CASSLWGQDSNQPQHY. The V and J genes are TRBV28 and TRBJ1-5; TRBD1 aligns across 8 bases. CDR1 and CDR2 (germline): MDHEN, SYDVKM. There are 16 residues in the CDR3. V shed 0 bases and J 0 bases; nucleotides not matched to a gene: 1.

The rearrangement uses TRBV6-2 or TRBV6-3 and TRBJ1-1, with D unresolved. V dropped 2 bases and J dropped 2 bases, with 6 bases sitting between them. This CDR3 is built from 13 residues. Germline CDR1 MNHEY, CDR2 SVGEGT. Here the CDR3 reads CASSYRRNTEAFF. Written as DNA, the CDR3 is TGTGCCAGCAGTTACAGAAGAAACACTGAAGCTTTCTTT.

This clonotype has a handful of counts. The genes are TRBV4-3 and TRBJ2-5; D is perhaps TRBD1 (6 bases). This CDR3 region has 15 residues. CDR1 LGHNA and CDR2 YSLEER come from the germline V gene. The V end lost 1 base, the J end lost 0 bases, and 9 bases lay between the germline ends. The CDR3 DNA sequence: TGCGCCAGCAGCCAAGTCGGACAGAACCAAGAGACCCAGTACTTC. Translated, it gives CASSQVGQNQETQYF.

This clonotype was detected many times. The V gene is TRBV2, the J gene TRBJ2-3; D remains unclear. The CDR3 contains 10 residues. CDR1 and CDR2 (germline): SNHLY, FYNNEI. The V and J ends lost 8 bases and 5 bases respectively, with 5 bases between them. The CDR3 reads CASGEDTQYF. DNA for the CDR3: TGTGCCAGCGGAGAAGATACGCAGTATTTT.

The chain uses TRBV7-3 and TRBJ2-7; the match to TRBD1 covers 7 bases. Germline V CDR1 and CDR2: SGHTA, FQGTGA. V dropped 5 bases and J dropped 4; count of bases not matched to a gene: 8. CDR3 size: 14 residues. The CDR3 DNA reads as TGTGCCAGCAGCCAGGGACAGATTGCGTACGAGCAGTACTTC. This gives the protein CASSQGQIAYEQYF.

This clonotype was detected only a few times. The chain combines TRBV28 with TRBJ2-2, with 8 bases aligning to TRBD2. Losses at the gene ends were 7 bases for V and 2 bases for J; bases not matched to a gene: 15. Germline CDR1 is MDHEN and CDR2 is SYDVKM. CDR3 length: 18 residues. CDR3 coding DNA: TGTGCCAGCACTCCGGAGTCGGGAGGGACATATAACACCGGGGAGCTGTTTTTT. Translating gives CASTPESGGTYNTGELFF.

The chain combines TRBV12-3 or TRBV12-4 with TRBJ1-4; D unresolved. The CDR3 consists of 17 residues. V lost 1 base to trimming and J lost 10 bases, with 22 bases between them. The DNA of the CDR3 is TGTGCCAGCAGTTTAGAGCAGGCGGTCAGACCGGGAGGAAAACTGTTTTTT. Protein sequence: CASSLEQAVRPGGKLFF.

The chain links TRBV5-1 to TRBJ2-1, with 10 bases lining up with TRBD2. Looked up from germline, CDR1 is SGHRS and CDR2 is YFSETQ. There are 16 residues in the CDR3. J gave up 5 bases and V 4 bases, and 9 bases lay outside the gene matches. CDR3 nucleotide sequence: TGCGCCAGCAGCGACTCTAGCGGGAGAGTCCACAATGAGCAGTTCTTC. Its protein is CASSDSSGRVHNEQFF.

V usage is TRBV7-2 and J usage is TRBJ1-3, with D unclear. The germline gives CDR1 SGHTA, CDR2 FQGNSA. The CDR3 length is 19 residues. V lost 5 bases and J 0 bases, leaving 23 bases between the germline ends. CDR3 sequence (DNA): TGTGCCAGCAGCCTATCCCATTGGACGCATCAAACCTCTGGAAACACCATATATTTT. This codes for CASSLSHWTHQTSGNTIYF.